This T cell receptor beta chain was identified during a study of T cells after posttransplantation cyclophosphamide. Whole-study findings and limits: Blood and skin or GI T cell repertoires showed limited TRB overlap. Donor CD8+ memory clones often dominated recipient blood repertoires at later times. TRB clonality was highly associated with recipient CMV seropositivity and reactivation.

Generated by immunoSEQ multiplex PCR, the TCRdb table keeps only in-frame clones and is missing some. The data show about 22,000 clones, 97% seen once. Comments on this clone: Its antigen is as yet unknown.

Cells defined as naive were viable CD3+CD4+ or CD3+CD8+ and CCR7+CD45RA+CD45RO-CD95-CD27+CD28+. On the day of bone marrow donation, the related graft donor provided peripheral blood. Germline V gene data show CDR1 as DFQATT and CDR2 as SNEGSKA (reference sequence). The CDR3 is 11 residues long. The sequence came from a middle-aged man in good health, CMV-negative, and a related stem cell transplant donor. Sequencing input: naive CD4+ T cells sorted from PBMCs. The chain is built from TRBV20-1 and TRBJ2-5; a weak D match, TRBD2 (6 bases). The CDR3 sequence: CSGLHQETQYF. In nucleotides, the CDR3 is TGCAGCGGACTACATCAAGAGACCCAGTACTTC.